This T cell receptor (beta chain) was documented in a study of T-cell memory formation after mild COVID-19. Whole-study context: Clusters of TCRs were largely donor specific.

Study-wide findings and caveats: Some clones that responded turned up in pre-infection memory, which suggests that cross-reactive memory joined in.

This clonotype was picked up a small number of times. The antigen is not known. The junction had 1 base not matched to a gene; V was cut back by 1 base and J by 5 bases. The CDR3 has 14 amino acids. In germline, CDR1 is KGHSH, CDR2 LQKENI. From the 5' RACE reads, TCRdb called clonotypes with MiXCR, one entry per CDR3 protein. The sample has roughly 410,000 distinct CDR3 sequences; 20% to 25% are singletons. The chain couples TRBV18 to TRBJ2-7; 11 positions agree with TRBD2. What was sequenced was PBMCs or a T cell subset sorted from them (not recorded which). The sequence was collected from an adult woman who had mild COVID-19 (a few samples of this study predate the infection). Cell type and time point are not known. The CDR3: CASSPQLAGDEQYF. CDR3 nucleotides: TGTGCCAGCTCACCACAACTAGCGGGGGACGAGCAGTACTTC. The whole variable domain, filled in from reference TRBV18 and TRBJ2-7, reads NAGVMQNPRHLVRRRGQEARLRCSPMKGHSHVYWYRQLPEEGLKFMVYLQKENIIDESGMPKERFSAEFPKEGPSILRIQQVVRGDSAAYFCASSPQLAGDEQYFGPGTRLTVT.